Below, 27 T cell receptor beta chains from the same sample are listed, as sequenced in a study of blood T cell repertoires in COVID-19. The protocol was immunoSEQ multiplex PCR, while the TCRdb copy is restricted to in-frame clones and leaves out a portion. Of roughly 100,000 clones listed, approximately 86% are singletons. Sequencing was done on a sample of peripheral blood. The receptors originated from a human donor in a cohort sampled during active COVID-19.

The chain recombines TRBV15 with TRBJ1-5, with D possibly TRBD1 on 6 matching bases. This CDR3 spans 15 amino acids. V lost 0 bases to trimming and J lost 3 bases, with 9 bases between them. Germline V gene data show CDR1 as LNHNV and CDR2 as YYDKDF (reference sequence). CDR3 nucleotides: TGTGCCACCAGCAGAGACAGGGGCAACAATCAGCCCCAGCATTTT. Protein sequence: CATSRDRGNNQPQHF.

This sequence joins TRBV28 and TRBJ1-4; 8 bases map to TRBD1. Germline CDR1 reads MDHEN; CDR2 reads SYDVKM. The CDR3 contains 16 residues. V was pared by 5 bases and J by 8 bases, with 13 bases of the junction left unmatched. The CDR3 reads CASSPAWGQDQEKLFF. The CDR3 DNA reads TGTGCCAGCAGTCCTGCCTGGGGACAGGATCAGGAAAAACTGTTTTTT.

This CDR3 reads CASSRDSPFSGNTIYF. DNA of the CDR3: TGTGCCAGTAGCCGGGACAGTCCTTTCTCTGGAAACACCATATATTTT. V gene TRBV19 combines with J gene TRBJ1-3; 7 bases map to TRBD1. Germline CDR1 reads LNHDA; CDR2 reads SQIVND (reference sequence). J gave up 0 bases and V 6 bases, and 8 bases lay outside the gene matches. This CDR3 is 16 amino acids long.

V gene TRBV3-1 (or the pseudogene TRBV3-2) combines with J gene TRBJ2-2; 9 bases match TRBD2. Germline V gives CDR1 LGHDT, CDR2 YNNKEL (reference sequence). The junction had 11 bases not matched to a gene; V was cut back by 3 bases and J by 6 bases. The CDR3 runs to 17 residues. CDR3 in DNA: TGTGCCAGCAGCCATCCCAGCGGGAGGCCCAACGCCGGGGAGCTGTTTTTT. Residues: CASSHPSGRPNAGELFF.

The chain has TRBV6-5 and TRBJ2-1; 11 positions agree with TRBD2. Germline V gene sequence: CDR1 MNHEY, CDR2 SVGAGI. This CDR3 has 13 amino acids. The trim removed 0 bases at V and 14 bases at J, leaving 3 bases unmatched. CDR3 protein: CASSYSKGLAEFF. CDR3 sequence (DNA): TGTGCCAGCAGTTACTCGAAGGGACTAGCGGAGTTCTTC.

This chain joins TRBV7-6 and TRBJ1-5, with TRBD1 matching 8 bases. CDR1 and CDR2 (germline): SGHVS, FNYEAQ. V was pared by 1 base and J by 2 bases, with 10 bases of the junction left unmatched. This CDR3 is built from 18 residues. The CDR3 reads CASSLGQGSVFRNQPQHF. Here the CDR3 DNA reads TGTGCCAGCAGCTTAGGACAGGGGTCGGTATTTCGCAATCAGCCCCAGCATTTT.

This clone has only a few counts. The chain combines TRBV30 with TRBJ1-5; 11 bases are shared with TRBD1. V was pared by 5 bases and J by 6 bases, with 3 bases of the junction left unmatched. The CDR3 runs to 13 residues. Germline V gene data show CDR1 as GTSNPN and CDR2 as SVGIG (reference sequence). CDR3 protein: CAWGQGASQPQHF. The CDR3 nucleotides are TGTGCCTGGGGACAGGGGGCGTCTCAGCCCCAGCATTTT.

The rearrangement links TRBV18 to TRBJ2-5, with TRBD1 matching over 7 bases. This CDR3 has 13 amino acids. The V and J ends lost 3 bases and 3 bases, in that order; junction bases with no gene match: 1. Germline V gene lookup returns CDR1 KGHSH and CDR2 LQKENI. The CDR3 DNA is TGTGCCAGCTCACCGGGGACAGAAGAGACCCAGTACTTC. Its translation is CASSPGTEETQYF.

The chain recombines TRBV5-5 with TRBJ1-2, with TRBD1 as a possible D gene (6 bases). Trimming stripped 0 bases from V and 8 bases from J, with 11 bases between. Germline CDR1 is SGHKS and CDR2 is YYEKEE (reference sequence). The CDR3 is 13 residues long. CDR3 protein: CASSLDRVGGYTF. CDR3 DNA: TGTGCCAGCAGCTTGGACAGGGTGGGGGGCTACACCTTC. The full variable domain, with the rest looked up from reference TRBV5-5 and TRBJ1-2, is DAGVTQSPTHLIKTRGQQVTLRCSPISGHKSVSWYQQVLGQGPQFIFQYYEKEERGRGNFPDRFSARQFPNYSSELNVNALLLGDSALYLCASSLDRVGGYTFGSGTRLTVV.

The sample holds one count of this clone. The chain employs TRBV5-1 and TRBJ2-5; D is perhaps TRBD2 (5 bases). Germline assignment: CDR1 SGHRS and CDR2 YFSETQ. V shed 0 bases and J shed 9 bases, with 18 bases lying between them. This CDR3 region has 15 residues. The CDR3: CASSLAGSPTGAQYF. For the CDR3, the DNA is TGCGCCAGCAGCTTGGCCGGTAGCCCAACCGGGGCCCAGTACTTC.

The J gene is TRBJ2-7, the V gene TRBV6-5; 10 bases fit TRBD2. Germline values: CDR1 MNHEY, CDR2 SVGAGI. There are 15 residues in the CDR3. V was pared by 2 bases and J by 5 bases, with 6 bases of the junction left unmatched. CDR3 DNA sequence: TGTGCCAGCAGTTACGAAGCGGGGGGGCAAAACGAGCAGTACTTC. Its protein is CASSYEAGGQNEQYF.

The rearrangement links TRBV2 to TRBJ1-5; D may be TRBD1 (5 bases). Germline V gives CDR1 SNHLY, CDR2 FYNNEI. The CDR3 has 16 residues. The V and J ends lost 8 bases and 0 bases respectively, with 17 bases between them. The CDR3 loop reads CASGGSRTVSNQPQHF. In DNA, the CDR3 is TGTGCCAGCGGGGGGTCCAGAACAGTTAGCAATCAGCCCCAGCATTTT.

The rearrangement joins TRBV2 to TRBJ2-1; 9 nucleotides agree with TRBD1. With 6 bases clipped from V and 8 bases from J, the junction kept 8 bases outside the gene matches. The CDR3 is 14 amino acids. Germline assignment: CDR1 SNHLY and CDR2 FYNNEI. CDR3 amino acids: CASSSQGQGYEQFF. In DNA, the CDR3 is TGTGCCAGCAGCTCTCAGGGACAGGGATATGAGCAGTTCTTC.

The chain carries TRBV3-1 (or the pseudogene TRBV3-2) and TRBJ2-5; D gene uncertain. Germline CDR1 LGHDT, CDR2 YNNKEL (reference sequence). The CDR3 runs 14 residues. V lost 2 bases and J 2 bases, leaving 9 bases between the germline ends. CDR3 protein: CASSQMSVQETQYF. CDR3 coding DNA: TGTGCCAGCAGCCAAATGTCTGTACAAGAGACCCAGTACTTC.

The chain carries TRBV11-3 and TRBJ2-3; 8 bases are shared with TRBD1. CDR3 size: 16 residues. Germline V gene data show CDR1 as SGHNT and CDR2 as YENEEA. Trimming cost V 4 bases and J 2 bases; bases outside gene matches: 8. This chain's CDR3 is CASSSTGTGLTDTQYF. CDR3 in DNA: TGTGCCAGCAGCTCAACCGGGACAGGCCTCACAGATACGCAGTATTTT. Variable domain in full (rest from reference TRBV11-3 and TRBJ2-3): EAGVVQSPRYKIIEKKQPVAFWCNPISGHNTLYWYLQNLGQGPELLIRYENEEAVDDSQLPKDRFSAERLKGVDSTLKIQPAELGDSAVYLCASSSTGTGLTDTQYFGPGTRLTVL.

The J gene is TRBJ2-7, the V gene TRBV10-3, with 7 bases fitting TRBD2. The V segment lost 7 bases and the J segment 6 bases; nucleotides outside the gene matches: 9. Germline V gives CDR1 ENHRY, CDR2 SYGVKD. There are 13 residues in the CDR3. The CDR3 DNA reads TGTGCCATCAAAACGGCGGGAGTCGGCGAGCAGTACTTC. Protein: CAIKTAGVGEQYF.

This chain uses TRBV4-2 with TRBJ2-2; 8 positions agree with TRBD2. Trimming removed 2 bases from V and 5 bases from J; junction bases left unmatched: 10. The CDR3 sequence is 17 residues long. Germline CDR1 and CDR2: LGHNA and YNFKEQ. The CDR3 reads CASSQPRGGVWTGELFF. The CDR3 nucleotides read TGTGCCAGCAGCCAACCCCGGGGGGGCGTTTGGACCGGGGAGCTGTTTTTT.

The chain links TRBV7-2 to TRBJ1-3, with a possible D match to TRBD1 (5 bases). V lost 8 bases to trimming and J lost 2 bases, with 13 bases between them. Germline V gene lookup returns CDR1 SGHTA and CDR2 FQGNSA. This CDR3 region has 14 residues. The CDR3 here is CASSWRGAGNTIYF. Here the CDR3 DNA reads TGTGCCAGCTCCTGGCGGGGGGCTGGAAACACCATATATTTT.

This CDR3 reads CASSRQETGGYGYTF. CDR3 DNA sequence: TGTGCCAGCAGCCGCCAAGAGACAGGGGGCTATGGCTACACCTTC. V and J are TRBV5-6 and TRBJ1-2; 9 nucleotides line up with TRBD1. The length of the CDR3 is 15 residues. The trim removed 4 bases at V and 4 bases at J, leaving 8 bases unmatched. From germline, CDR1 is SGHDT and CDR2 YYEEEE.

This chain connects TRBV6-2 or TRBV6-3 to TRBJ2-2; TRBD1 agrees at 7 bases. The CDR3 runs 17 residues. Germline V gene sequence: CDR1 MNHEY, CDR2 SVGEGT. The junction had 11 bases not matched to a gene; V was cut back by 2 bases and J by 5 bases. The CDR3 sequence: CASSYPWGAGGTGELFF. The CDR3 coding sequence is TGTGCCAGCAGTTACCCTTGGGGAGCAGGGGGTACCGGGGAGCTGTTTTTT.

V gene TRBV15 combines with J gene TRBJ2-7; a possible D gene is TRBD2 (6 bases). Germline V lookup: CDR1 LNHNV, CDR2 YYDKDF (reference sequence). The CDR3 is made up of 14 amino acids. The V end was cut by 8 bases, the J end by 0 bases, with 14 bases between. CDR3 loop: CATSRDAYSYEQYF. The CDR3 DNA follows: TGTGCCACCTCGCGGGACGCTTACTCCTACGAGCAGTACTTC.

This clone appeared a few times. The chain recombines TRBV14 with TRBJ1-5, with D tentatively TRBD1 (6 bases). V was pared by 1 base and J by 2 bases, with 6 bases between. Germline V gene sequence: CDR1 SGHDN, CDR2 FVKESK. CDR3 length: 14 residues. The CDR3 DNA follows: TGTGCCAGCAGCCAAGCAGGGGGCAATCAGCCCCAGCATTTT. Amino acid sequence: CASSQAGGNQPQHF.

This chain uses TRBV7-2 with TRBJ1-1; TRBD1 matches 8 bases. CDR1 and CDR2 (germline): SGHTA, FQGNSA. This CDR3 comprises 17 residues. Losses at the gene ends were 2 bases for V and 2 bases for J; bases not matched to a gene: 10. CDR3 in amino acids: CASSLPGTGAINTEAFF. CDR3 bases: TGTGCCAGCAGCTTACCCGGGACAGGTGCGATTAACACTGAAGCTTTCTTT.

The chain joins TRBV9 to TRBJ2-2; D might be TRBD2 (6 bases). The CDR3 length is 15 residues. V dropped 4 bases and J dropped 5 bases, with 15 bases sitting between them. Germline CDR1 reads SGDLS; CDR2 reads YYNGEE. As DNA, the CDR3 is TGTGCCAGCAGCTCCCGGACGGAGGGGACCGGGGAGCTGTTTTTT. Its translation: CASSSRTEGTGELFF.

The rearrangement links TRBV5-1 to TRBJ1-1; the D gene is possibly TRBD1 (5 bases). CDR3 length equals 15 residues. V lost 0 bases, J lost 5 bases, and 14 bases lay in between. Germline loops: CDR1 SGHRS, CDR2 YFSETQ. The CDR3 coding sequence is TGCGCCAGCAGCTTGGCCGGGGGGTTTAGGACTGAAGCTTTCTTT. It translates to CASSLAGGFRTEAFF.

This chain uses TRBV6-5 with TRBJ1-1; TRBD1 is a possible D gene (6 bases). This CDR3 is built from 15 residues. The ends were cut back, 0 bases at V and 1 base at J, with 9 bases in the middle. Germline V gives CDR1 MNHEY, CDR2 SVGAGI. CDR3: CASSYSGRGNTEAFF. DNA of the CDR3: TGTGCCAGCAGTTACTCAGGCAGGGGGAACACTGAAGCTTTCTTT.

This chain connects TRBV6-6 to TRBJ2-2; TRBD2 is a possible D gene (6 bases). Germline V CDR1 and CDR2: MNHNY, SVGAGI (reference sequence). The CDR3 runs to 16 residues. V shed 4 bases and J shed 4 bases, with 16 bases lying between them. CDR3 DNA sequence: TGTGCCAGCAGTTCCCCCGGGAGAGGCCCCACCGGGGAGCTGTTTTTT. Encoded protein: CASSSPGRGPTGELFF.